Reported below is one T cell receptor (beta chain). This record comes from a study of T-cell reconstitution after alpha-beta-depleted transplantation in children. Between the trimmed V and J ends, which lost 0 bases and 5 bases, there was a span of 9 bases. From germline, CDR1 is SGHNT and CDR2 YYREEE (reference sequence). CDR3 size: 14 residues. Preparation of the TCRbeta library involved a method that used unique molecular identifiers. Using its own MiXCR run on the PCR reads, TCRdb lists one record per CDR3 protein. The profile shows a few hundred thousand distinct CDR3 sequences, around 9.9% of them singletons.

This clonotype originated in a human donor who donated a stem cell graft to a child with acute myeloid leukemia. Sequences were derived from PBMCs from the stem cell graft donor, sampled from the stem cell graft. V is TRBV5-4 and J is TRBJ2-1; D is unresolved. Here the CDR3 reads CASSLGARDNEQFF. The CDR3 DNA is TGTGCCAGCAGCTTGGGAGCACGGGACAATGAGCAGTTCTTC. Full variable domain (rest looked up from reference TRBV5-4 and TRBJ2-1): ETGVTQSPTHLIKTRGQQVTLRCSSQSGHNTVSWYQQALGQGPQFIFQYYREEENGRGNFPPRFSGLQFPNYSSELNVNALELDDSALYLCASSLGARDNEQFFGPGTRLTVL.